The 32 T cell receptor beta chains reported below all come from one sample, sequenced in a study of PD-L1 blockade in urothelial cancer. The method was immunoSEQ multiplex PCR; TCRdb's version includes in-frame clones alone and lacks a portion of them. The table records approximately 52,000 clones, 60% to 80% of them present only once. Specimen: PBMCs, collected around atezolizumab (anti-PD-L1) treatment. Receptor source: a man in his 70s with urothelial cancer.

In DNA, the CDR3 is TGTGCCAGCACCCCGTTGACTAGGGGATCCGGTGAGCAGTTCTTC. Encoded protein: CASTPLTRGSGEQFF. The chain joins TRBV5-4 to TRBJ2-1, with TRBD2 as a possible D gene (6 bases). This CDR3 region has 15 residues. CDR1 and CDR2 from the germline V gene are SGHNT and YYREEE (reference sequence). Trimming shortened V by 6 bases and J by 9 bases, and 22 bases separated the two germline ends.

This clone has a single count. At the DNA level, this CDR3 is encoded by other sequences in the same sample as well. V gene TRBV18 combines with J gene TRBJ2-3, with 13 bases fitting TRBD2. Unmatched junction bases numbered 2, after V lost 3 bases and J lost 2 bases. CDR1 KGHSH and CDR2 LQKENI come from the germline V gene. The CDR3 extends over 16 amino acids. The DNA of the CDR3 is TGTGCCAGCTCACCGGGACTAGCGGGACCCACAGATACGCAGTATTTT. Amino acid sequence: CASSPGLAGPTDTQYF.

The gene calls are TRBV5-1 and TRBJ1-5, with 7 positions matching TRBD1. The CDR3 has 21 amino acids. Germline trimming cut 6 bases from V and 2 bases from J; bases unmatched to any gene: 26. Germline loops: CDR1 SGHRS, CDR2 YFSETQ. CDR3 sequence (DNA): TGCGCCAGCACCAGCCCCTGTCCGGACAGGACATTTTGGTGGGGCAATCAGCCCCAGCATTTT. Translation: CASTSPCPDRTFWWGNQPQHF.

As to this clone: The identical CDR3 is also encoded by other nucleotide sequences in the sample. The CDR3: CASSIAGGSYEQYF. The DNA of the CDR3 is TGTGCCAGTAGTATTGCGGGAGGATCCTACGAGCAGTACTTC. This chain links TRBV19 with TRBJ2-7, with 8 bases matching TRBD2. J gave up 1 base and V 3 bases, and 2 bases lay outside the gene matches. Germline lookup yields CDR1 LNHDA and CDR2 SQIVND (reference sequence). The CDR3 sequence is 14 residues long. The variable domain in full, completed from reference TRBV19 and TRBJ2-7, reads DGGITQSPKYLFRKEGQNVTLSCEQNLNHDAMYWYRQDPGQGLRLIYYSQIVNDFQKGDIAEGYSVSREKKESFPLTVTSAQKNPTAFYLCASSIAGGSYEQYFGPGTRLTVT.

This chain joins TRBV4-3 and TRBJ2-7, with D possibly being TRBD1 (6 bases). This CDR3 is 16 amino acids long. CDR1 LGHNA and CDR2 YSLEER come from the germline V gene. The germline V and J ends were trimmed by 0 bases and 4 bases, with 16 bases remaining between them. The CDR3 is CASSQDLIRGRYEQYF. The DNA for the CDR3 is TGCGCCAGCAGCCAAGATCTTATCAGGGGACGGTACGAGCAGTACTTC.

Notes on this clone: An end of the junction does not agree with germline; a read error may underlie this. In nucleotides, the CDR3 is TGTGCTAGCAGCCCAACAGGGACGAACACCGGGGAGCTGTTTTTT. It translates to CASSPTGTNTGELFF. This chain links TRBV7-7 with TRBJ2-2; TRBD1 is a possible D gene (6 bases). There are 15 residues in the CDR3. From germline, CDR1 is SSHAT and CDR2 FNYEAQ (reference sequence).

The V and J genes are TRBV6-1 and TRBJ2-1; no clear D. Looked up from germline, CDR1 is MNHNS and CDR2 is SASEGT. With 5 bases removed from V and 2 bases from J, the gap between germline ends came to 13 bases. This CDR3 is 15 amino acids long. The CDR3: CASSPNYGPYNEQFF. CDR3 coding DNA: TGTGCCAGCAGTCCGAACTATGGCCCCTACAATGAGCAGTTCTTC.

V and J are TRBV6-6 and TRBJ2-7; possible D gene TRBD1, 6 bases. Trimming cost V 3 bases and J 6 bases, with 15 bases left between them. Germline V lookup: CDR1 MNHNY, CDR2 SVGAGI (reference sequence). The CDR3 has 14 amino acids. CDR3 amino acids: CASSYPGTSIEQYF. In DNA form, the CDR3 reads TGTGCCAGCAGTTATCCAGGGACATCGATCGAGCAGTACTTC.

The V gene is TRBV11-2, the J gene TRBJ2-1; 11 bases map to TRBD2. Germline CDR1 and CDR2: SGHAT and FQNNGV. The trim removed 1 base at V and 8 bases at J, leaving 4 bases unmatched. CDR3 length: 15 amino acids. As DNA, the CDR3 is TGTGCCAGCAGCTTAGTAGCGGGAGGGCCCCATGAGCAGTTCTTC. Its translation: CASSLVAGGPHEQFF.

V and J are TRBV5-1 and TRBJ2-1, with a tentative D call TRBD2 (6 bases). Germline V gene lookup returns CDR1 SGHRS and CDR2 YFSETQ. The CDR3 contains 14 residues. V was cut by 4 bases and J by 9 bases, with 17 bases left in between. The CDR3 spells CASSPGLGTGEQFF. CDR3 in DNA: TGCGCCAGCAGCCCGGGACTGGGTACAGGTGAGCAGTTCTTC.

The chain recombines TRBV7-2 with TRBJ2-7; 9 bases match TRBD1. Germline trimming cut 2 bases from V and 2 bases from J; bases unmatched to any gene: 7. The CDR3 is 16 residues long. Germline values: CDR1 SGHTA, CDR2 FQGNSA. The CDR3 sequence: CASSLSGTGMPYEQYF. The CDR3 DNA reads as TGTGCCAGCAGCTTATCCGGGACAGGGATGCCCTACGAGCAGTACTTC.

The rearrangement joins TRBV11-3 to TRBJ2-3; tentative D call: TRBD2 (5 bases). Trimming removed 5 bases from V and 1 base from J, with 13 bases in between. The CDR3 covers 15 residues. Germline CDR1 is SGHNT and CDR2 is YENEEA. The CDR3: CASSESGGRTDTQYF. Here the CDR3 DNA reads TGTGCCAGCAGCGAATCCGGCGGGCGCACAGATACGCAGTATTTT.

In DNA, the CDR3 is TGCGCCAGCAGCCTAGGACAGGGTAATTCACCCCTCCACTTT. This translates into CASSLGQGNSPLHF. This rearrangement joins TRBV5-1 to TRBJ1-6; 8 bases map to TRBD1. Germline V gene sequence: CDR1 SGHRS, CDR2 YFSETQ. This CDR3 has 14 amino acids. V was pared by 4 bases and J by 6 bases, with 3 bases of the junction left unmatched. Full variable domain (outside the CDR3, taken from reference TRBV5-1 and TRBJ1-6): KAGVTQTPRYLIKTRGQQVTLSCSPISGHRSVSWYQQTPGQGLQFLFEYFSETQRNKGNFPGRFSGRQFSNSRSEMNVSTLELGDSALYLCASSLGQGNSPLHFGNGTRLTVT.

The gene calls are TRBV9 and TRBJ2-6, with TRBD1 matching over 8 bases. The CDR3 extends over 14 amino acids. CDR1 SGDLS and CDR2 YYNGEE come from the germline V gene. V lost 7 bases to trimming and J lost 3 bases; unmatched junction nucleotides: 3. In DNA, the CDR3 is TGTGCCAGCGACAGGGGAAGTGGGGCCAACGTCCTGACTTTC. It translates to CASDRGSGANVLTF.

The rearrangement links TRBV19 to TRBJ1-1, with TRBD1 matching over 9 bases. The CDR3 length is 15 residues. Germline-derived CDR1 and CDR2 are LNHDA and SQIVND (reference sequence). The junction had 5 bases not matched to a gene; V was cut back by 3 bases and J by 3 bases. CDR3 bases: TGTGCCAGTAGTATTTTTGGACAGGGGTACACTGAAGCTTTCTTT. This gives the protein CASSIFGQGYTEAFF.

At least ten counts were recorded for this clone. This chain connects TRBV9 to TRBJ2-1, with 7 nucleotides matching TRBD1. The CDR3 length is 16 residues. The germline V gene encodes CDR1 SGDLS and CDR2 YYNGEE. V shed 3 bases, J shed 9 bases, and the junction held 15 bases outside the gene matches. The CDR3 region has the DNA TGTGCCAGCAGCGCGACAGGGTTGACGGTAGCGCTTGAGCAGTTCTTC. Its protein product is CASSATGLTVALEQFF.

The chain combines TRBV19 with TRBJ1-2; D not certain. The germline V gene encodes CDR1 LNHDA and CDR2 SQIVND (reference sequence). The germline V and J ends were trimmed by 3 bases and 5 bases, with 7 bases remaining between them. CDR3 size: 12 residues. The CDR3 nucleotides read TGTGCCAGTAGTATGGAGGGATATGGCTACACCTTC. As protein: CASSMEGYGYTF.

This chain uses TRBV28 with TRBJ2-3, with TRBD2 matching over 7 bases. Unmatched junction bases numbered 11, after V lost 9 bases and J lost 2 bases. The CDR3 runs to 15 residues. Germline loops: CDR1 MDHEN, CDR2 SYDVKM. CDR3 in amino acids: CASSGRRGVTDTQYF. DNA for the CDR3: TGTGCCAGTTCCGGGAGGAGGGGTGTCACAGATACGCAGTATTTT.

This chain joins TRBV6-5 and TRBJ2-3; no reliable D call. Germline loops: CDR1 MNHEY, CDR2 SVGAGI. The CDR3 sequence is 16 residues long. Trimming removed 0 bases from V and 3 bases from J, with 13 bases in between. For the CDR3, the DNA is TGTGCCAGCAGTTACTCGAGACTGGAAAATACAGATACGCAGTATTTT. Protein product: CASSYSRLENTDTQYF.

This chain connects TRBV18 to TRBJ2-7; TRBD1 matches 7 bases. Losses at the gene ends were 3 bases for V and 2 bases for J; bases not matched to a gene: 1. CDR1 KGHSH and CDR2 LQKENI come from the germline V gene. This CDR3 comprises 13 residues. DNA of the CDR3: TGTGCCAGCTCACCTCAGGGGGCCTACGAGCAGTACTTC. It yields the protein CASSPQGAYEQYF. The full variable domain, completed using reference TRBV18 and TRBJ2-7, is NAGVMQNPRHLVRRRGQEARLRCSPMKGHSHVYWYRQLPEEGLKFMVYLQKENIIDESGMPKERFSAEFPKEGPSILRIQQVVRGDSAAYFCASSPQGAYEQYFGPGTRLTVT.

The rearrangement uses TRBV7-6 and TRBJ2-1; 7 nucleotides match TRBD1. CDR3 size: 15 residues. Trimming cost V 4 bases and J 2 bases; bases outside gene matches: 5. Germline CDR1 SGHVS, CDR2 FNYEAQ. The CDR3 reads CASSSEQGTYNEQFF. For the CDR3, the DNA is TGTGCCAGCAGCTCCGAACAGGGGACCTACAATGAGCAGTTCTTC.

The rearrangement uses TRBV6-5 and TRBJ1-2, with 7 bases aligning to TRBD1. V lost 5 bases and J lost 8; bases outside the gene matches: 8. Germline values: CDR1 MNHEY, CDR2 SVGAGI. This CDR3 has 13 amino acids. Here the CDR3 reads CASSRGAGGGYTF. CDR3 DNA sequence: TGTGCCAGCAGTAGGGGGGCAGGGGGGGGCTACACCTTC.

The chain carries TRBV7-3 and TRBJ1-2; TRBD1 is a possible D gene (5 bases). Germline values: CDR1 SGHTA, CDR2 FQGTGA. Trimming removed 2 bases from V and 6 bases from J, with 10 bases in between. The CDR3 contains 13 residues. CDR3 nucleotide sequence: TGTGCCAGCAGCTTAGACAGAAGAGATGGCTACACCTTC. Encoded protein: CASSLDRRDGYTF.

The rearrangement uses TRBV7-6 and TRBJ2-3; 10 nucleotides agree with TRBD1. The trim removed 3 bases at V and 6 bases at J, leaving 15 bases unmatched. Germline V gene lookup returns CDR1 SGHVS and CDR2 FNYEAQ. This CDR3 is 18 amino acids long. CDR3 in amino acids: CASSLAKDRGQSWDTQYF. Written as DNA, the CDR3 is TGTGCCAGCAGCTTGGCTAAAGACAGGGGGCAGTCATGGGATACGCAGTATTTT.

CDR3 sequence (DNA): TGTGCCAGCAGCCAAGCGAGCCAGCGGGACCTTAGCACAGATACGCAGTATTTT. It is translated as CASSQASQRDLSTDTQYF. The chain combines TRBV4-2 with TRBJ2-3; 7 bases are shared with TRBD2. V lost 1 base and J lost 0; bases outside the gene matches: 10. The CDR3 length is 18 residues. The V gene's germline CDR1 is LGHNA and CDR2 YNFKEQ.

The rearrangement links TRBV29-1 to TRBJ2-5; possible D gene TRBD2, 6 bases. V dropped 5 bases and J dropped 2 bases, with 27 bases sitting between them. Germline CDR1 SQVTM, CDR2 ANQGSEA. CDR3 length: 18 amino acids. CDR3 nucleotide sequence: TGCAGCGTTATAGCGCTCATAGCGGCCGGCCTATCACAAGAGACCCAGTACTTC. It translates to CSVIALIAAGLSQETQYF.

Worth noting for this clone: A read error may produce the germline difference seen at one junction end. V and J are TRBV6-1 and TRBJ2-3; 9 bases map to TRBD1. The CDR3 loop spans 15 amino acids. The germline V gene has CDR1 MNHNS and CDR2 SASEGT. This chain's CDR3 is CVSLRDRATTDTQYF. DNA for the CDR3: TGTGTCAGCCTGAGGGACAGGGCTACCACAGATACGCAGTATTTT.

This sequence joins TRBV7-2 and TRBJ1-5; 9 bases match TRBD1. J was trimmed by 7 bases and V by 5 bases; bases with no gene match: 12. The length of the CDR3 is 16 residues. Germline V gives CDR1 SGHTA, CDR2 FQGNSA. The CDR3 reads CASSTTGTGTWQPQHF. CDR3 bases: TGTGCCAGCAGCACCACCGGGACAGGGACGTGGCAGCCCCAGCATTTT.

The rearrangement links TRBV29-1 to TRBJ1-3, with 9 bases aligning to TRBD1. This CDR3 region has 14 residues. After removal of 6 bases from V and 0 bases from J, the junction contained 3 bases not matched to a gene. Germline CDR1 reads SQVTM; CDR2 reads ANQGSEA. The CDR3 nucleotides are TGCAGCGTGGAGACAGGGGGCTCTGGAAACACCATATATTTT. It codes for CSVETGGSGNTIYF.

The chain carries TRBV9 and TRBJ2-7; no reliable D call. V was cut by 2 bases and J by 6 bases, with 15 bases left in between. The CDR3 is 14 residues long. The germline gives CDR1 SGDLS, CDR2 YYNGEE. DNA for the CDR3: TGTGCCAGCAGCGTTACCCTCGCCGCCGGCGAGCAGTACTTC. Its translation: CASSVTLAAGEQYF.

This clone was seen more than once but under ten times. J is TRBJ2-7 and V is TRBV4-3, with TRBD1 identical over 9 bases. J gave up 4 bases and V 1 base, and 5 bases lay outside the gene matches. This CDR3 spans 15 amino acids. Per the germline V gene, CDR1 is LGHNA and CDR2 is YSLEER. The CDR3 protein is CASSQVLGQGYEQYF. The CDR3 DNA reads as TGCGCCAGCAGCCAAGTCTTGGGACAGGGATACGAGCAGTACTTC.

V and J are TRBV7-3 and TRBJ2-3, with 7 bases aligning to TRBD1. Trimming took 5 bases from V and 2 from J; bases not matched to a gene: 4. From germline, CDR1 is SGHTA and CDR2 FQGTGA. This CDR3 is built from 14 residues. CDR3 nucleotide sequence: TGTGCCAGCAGCCCAGGACAGGTCACAGATACGCAGTATTTT. This encodes CASSPGQVTDTQYF.